The 12 T cell receptor beta chains listed next were all sequenced from one sample in a study of graft-versus-host responses after intestinal transplantation. Profiled with immunoSEQ multiplex PCR; TCRdb holds only in-frame clones, not every one. Here the sample spans about 70,000 clones, over 75% being singletons. No antigen has been assigned to these receptors. The sequencing used unstimulated CD4+ T cells sorted from spleen or lymph node cells, collected before transplant. Receptors were obtained from a human donor who was the organ donor for an intestinal transplant.

The chain joins TRBV2 to TRBJ1-1, with a weak D call TRBD1 (6 bases). Germline V gene lookup returns CDR1 SNHLY and CDR2 FYNNEI. The CDR3 has 14 residues. With 7 bases removed from V and 9 bases from J, the gap between germline ends came to 21 bases. This CDR3 is CASIVQVSRGKAFF. CDR3 nucleotides: TGTGCCAGCATAGTACAGGTTAGCAGGGGAAAAGCTTTCTTT.

The chain combines TRBV6-1 with TRBJ1-2; 8 nucleotides align to TRBD1. V shed 7 bases and J 5 bases; nucleotides not matched to a gene: 6. Germline V gene sequence: CDR1 MNHNS, CDR2 SASEGT. This CDR3 is 13 amino acids long. CDR3 sequence (DNA): TGTGCCAGCACGGCGACAGGGGCGTATGGCTACACCTTC. Residues: CASTATGAYGYTF.

The chain couples TRBV6-5 to TRBJ2-5; the match to TRBD2 covers 14 bases. The CDR3 runs to 15 residues. With 5 bases clipped from V and 8 bases from J, the junction kept 7 bases outside the gene matches. The germline V gene has CDR1 MNHEY and CDR2 SVGAGI. CDR3 loop: CASSHPTSGGETQYF. For the CDR3, the DNA is TGTGCCAGCAGTCACCCGACTAGCGGGGGGGAAACCCAGTACTTC.

The chain employs TRBV4-1 and TRBJ2-3, with 8 bases matching TRBD2. The CDR3 runs to 17 residues. Germline V gene sequence: CDR1 MGHRA, CDR2 YSYEKL. The V and J ends lost 0 bases and 4 bases, in that order; junction bases with no gene match: 9. CDR3 in DNA: TGCGCCAGCAGCCAAGAAGTGACTAGCGCTTGGGCAGATACGCAGTATTTT. Translating gives CASSQEVTSAWADTQYF.

CDR3 region: CASSLLTAGNTIYF. For the CDR3, the DNA is TGTGCCAGCAGCTTATTGACAGCTGGAAACACCATATATTTT. This chain uses TRBV7-8 with TRBJ1-3; tentatively, D is TRBD1 (5 bases). CDR3 size: 14 residues. In germline, CDR1 is SGHVS, CDR2 FQNEAQ. V lost 2 bases, J lost 2 bases, and 7 bases lay in between. Complete variable domain (other parts from reference TRBV7-8 and TRBJ1-3): GAGVSQSPRYKVAKRGQDVALRCDPISGHVSLFWYQQALGQGPEFLTYFQNEAQLDKSGLPSDRFFAERPEGSVSTLKIQRTQQEDSAVYLCASSLLTAGNTIYFGEGSWLTVV.

The DNA of the CDR3 is TGTGCCAGCAGTGACTCGGCTGGGCTTGGGGCGACCCAGTACTTC. Its protein product is CASSDSAGLGATQYF. V gene TRBV6-4 combines with J gene TRBJ2-5, with D tentatively TRBD1 (5 bases). In germline, CDR1 is MRHNA, CDR2 SNTAGT. The ends were cut back, 0 bases at V and 7 bases at J, with 15 bases in the middle. The CDR3 is 15 residues long.

The chain recombines TRBV29-1 with TRBJ1-1; TRBD1 is a possible D gene (6 bases). V lost 4 bases to trimming and J lost 1 base, with 10 bases between them. Germline CDR1 and CDR2: SQVTM and ANQGSEA. The CDR3 loop spans 13 amino acids. The CDR3 loop reads CSVAGVANTEAFF. Here the CDR3 DNA reads TGCAGCGTTGCAGGGGTCGCGAACACTGAAGCTTTCTTT.

The chain links TRBV5-4 to TRBJ1-2, with 8 bases aligning to TRBD1. The CDR3 has 14 residues. CDR1 and CDR2 from the germline V gene are SGHNT and YYREEE (reference sequence). V lost 4 bases, J lost 2 bases, and 4 bases stayed unmatched. In nucleotides, the CDR3 is TGTGCCAGCAGCCGCACAGGGGGGAACTATGGCTACACCTTC. Protein sequence: CASSRTGGNYGYTF.

This clone was detected a few times. This chain links TRBV7-9 with TRBJ1-3; 7 bases agree with TRBD1. The CDR3 is made up of 17 amino acids. Germline V lookup: CDR1 SEHNR, CDR2 FQNEAQ (reference sequence). The V and J ends lost 6 bases and 0 bases, in that order; junction bases with no gene match: 11. The CDR3 here is CASRLTGDRSSGNTIYF. DNA of the CDR3: TGTGCCAGCAGACTAACCGGGGACAGAAGCTCTGGAAACACCATATATTTT.

This chain links TRBV7-6 with TRBJ2-3; 7 bases match TRBD2. With 3 bases clipped from V and 4 bases from J, the junction kept 4 bases outside the gene matches. Germline V CDR1 and CDR2: SGHVS, FNYEAQ. The CDR3 is 14 residues long. The DNA of the CDR3 is TGTGCCAGCAGCTTGGGTGGGGGGGCAGATACGCAGTATTTT. As protein: CASSLGGGADTQYF.

This clone has a single count. The chain recombines TRBV7-9 with TRBJ2-5, with TRBD2 matching over 11 bases. The CDR3 runs to 15 residues. Looked up from germline, CDR1 is SEHNR and CDR2 is FQNEAQ (reference sequence). Trimming removed 5 bases from V and 5 bases from J; junction bases left unmatched: 7. In DNA, the CDR3 is TGTGCCAGCAGCCCCGGACTAGCGGGCGTGGAGACCCAGTACTTC. It yields the protein CASSPGLAGVETQYF.

The rearrangement uses TRBV27 and TRBJ1-5, with a tentative D call TRBD1 (6 bases). This CDR3 region has 14 residues. The V and J ends lost 8 bases and 2 bases respectively, with 13 bases between them. CDR1 and CDR2 from the germline V gene are MNHEY and SMNVEV (reference sequence). CDR3 sequence: CASSSGVGNQPQHF. In nucleotides, the CDR3 is TGTGCCAGCTCTTCAGGGGTTGGCAATCAGCCCCAGCATTTT.